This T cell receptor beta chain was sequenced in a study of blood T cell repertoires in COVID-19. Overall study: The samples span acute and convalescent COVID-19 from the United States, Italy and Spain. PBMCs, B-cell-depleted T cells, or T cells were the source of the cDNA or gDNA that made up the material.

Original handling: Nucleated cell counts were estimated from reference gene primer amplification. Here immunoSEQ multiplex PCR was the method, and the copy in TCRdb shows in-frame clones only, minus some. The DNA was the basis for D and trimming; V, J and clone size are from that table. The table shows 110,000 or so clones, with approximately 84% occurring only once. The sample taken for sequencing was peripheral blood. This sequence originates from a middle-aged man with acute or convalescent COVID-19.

Written as DNA, the CDR3 is TGTGCCAGCAGACTAGCGGGGCCCACCGGGGAGCTGTTTTTT. This encodes CASRLAGPTGELFF. V is TRBV2 and J is TRBJ2-2, with TRBD2 identical over 10 bases. J gave up 4 bases and V 6 bases, and 2 bases lay outside the gene matches. Looked up from germline, CDR1 is SNHLY and CDR2 is FYNNEI. The CDR3 loop spans 14 amino acids.